The 26 T cell receptor beta chains in this list originate from one sample, sequenced in a study of blood T cells in healthy people across ages. A sample-barcoded 5' primer and a J-beta primer mix were used in a second PCR of roughly 7 to 11 cycles. TCRdb itself ran the 5' RACE reads through MiXCR, one entry per CDR3 protein. The sample records some 710,000 distinct CDR3 sequences, around half being singletons. The sample consisted of blood. The receptors derive from a man older than 75 in good health.

The chain links TRBV6-2 or TRBV6-3 to TRBJ2-1, with 12 bases lining up with TRBD2. CDR1 and CDR2 (germline): MNHEY, SVGEGT. With 6 bases clipped from V and 9 bases from J, the junction kept 9 bases outside the gene matches. The length of the CDR3 is 15 residues. The CDR3 protein is CASRASGRAYTEQFF. For the CDR3, the DNA is TGTGCCAGCAGGGCTAGCGGGAGGGCCTATACTGAGCAGTTCTTC.

This clonotype was counted only a few times. The V call is TRBV5-1, the J call TRBJ2-3; maybe TRBD2 (6 bases). Looked up from germline, CDR1 is SGHRS and CDR2 is YFSETQ. This CDR3 has 16 amino acids. The V gene lost 3 bases and the J gene lost 5 bases, with 19 bases spanning the gap. The CDR3 loop reads CASSSNGGRRGDTQYF. CDR3 nucleotides: TGCGCCAGCAGCTCGAATGGGGGGAGGCGCGGAGATACGCAGTATTTT. The variable domain in full, with the rest retrieved from reference TRBV5-1 and TRBJ2-3, is KAGVTQTPRYLIKTRGQQVTLSCSPISGHRSVSWYQQTPGQGLQFLFEYFSETQRNKGNFPGRFSGRQFSNSRSEMNVSTLELGDSALYLCASSSNGGRRGDTQYFGPGTRLTVL.

The V and J genes are TRBV7-9 and TRBJ1-2; D may be TRBD1 (5 bases). The CDR3 totals 13 residues. Deletions cut 6 bases from V and 0 bases from J, with 8 bases between. Germline-derived CDR1 and CDR2 are SEHNR and FQNEAQ (reference sequence). Written as DNA, the CDR3 is TGTGCCAGCAGGGACACAGCTAACTATGGCTACACCTTC. Its protein is CASRDTANYGYTF. Full variable domain (outside the CDR3, taken from reference TRBV7-9 and TRBJ1-2): DTGVSQNPRHKITKRGQNVTFRCDPISEHNRLYWYRQTLGQGPEFLTYFQNEAQLEKSRLLSDRFSAERPKGSFSTLEIQRTEQGDSAMYLCASRDTANYGYTFGSGTRLTVV.

The chain couples TRBV7-2 to TRBJ2-5, with TRBD2 as a possible D gene (6 bases). The end of the DNA aligns better with TRBJ2-7, so the J call may be wrong. The CDR3 covers 14 residues. Looked up from germline, CDR1 is SGHTA and CDR2 is FQGNSA. The CDR3 region has the DNA TGTGCCAGCAGCTTAACAGCCTCGGAGGGCGAGCAGTACTTC. Protein: CASSLTASEGEQYF.

The genes are TRBV24-1 and TRBJ2-1, with D possibly being TRBD2 (5 bases). The CDR3 totals 15 residues. V gave up 7 bases and J gave up 5 bases, with 17 bases separating them. Germline CDR1 is KGHDR and CDR2 is SFDVKD. CDR3 residues: CATSDRDTANNEQFF. CDR3 DNA sequence: TGTGCCACCAGCGACCGGGATACGGCGAACAATGAGCAGTTCTTC.

This clonotype was observed at least ten times. The rearrangement joins TRBV12-3 or TRBV12-4 to TRBJ1-5; the D is unclear. The ends were cut back, 2 bases at V and 6 bases at J, with 8 bases in the middle. The CDR3 is 13 residues long. The DNA of the CDR3 is TGTGCCAGCAGTTTAACGTTAGGTCAGCCCCAGCATTTT. Its protein product is CASSLTLGQPQHF.

This clonotype occurred a few times. The V gene is TRBV20-1, the J gene TRBJ2-1; 9 nucleotides agree with TRBD2. V shed 3 bases and J 5 bases; nucleotides not matched to a gene: 11. The CDR3 sequence is 16 residues long. In germline, CDR1 is DFQATT, CDR2 SNEGSKA (reference sequence). CDR3 loop: CSASWGSGSFDNEQFF. The CDR3 DNA sequence: TGCAGTGCTAGTTGGGGTAGCGGGAGTTTCGACAATGAGCAGTTCTTC.

This clonotype was seen at least ten times. This sequence joins TRBV4-2 and TRBJ2-3, with 12 positions matching TRBD2. Trimming cost V 0 bases and J 4 bases; bases outside gene matches: 14. The length of the CDR3 is 20 residues. Germline CDR1 and CDR2: LGHNA and YNFKEQ. The CDR3 DNA reads as TGTGCCAGCAGCCAAGAAATCGCGGGGCTAGCGGGAGGGTCCGCAGATACGCAGTATTTT. It is translated as CASSQEIAGLAGGSADTQYF.

The chain joins TRBV6-2 or TRBV6-3 to TRBJ2-1, with 11 nucleotides matching TRBD2. Trimming removed 5 bases from V and 3 bases from J; junction bases left unmatched: 9. This CDR3 has 17 amino acids. Germline V gene sequence: CDR1 MNHEY, CDR2 SVGEGT. CDR3: CASSPRRLAGIYNEQFF. Written as DNA, the CDR3 is TGTGCCAGCAGTCCCAGGAGACTAGCGGGAATCTACAATGAGCAGTTCTTC.

The V call is TRBV5-1, the J call TRBJ2-3, with 9 bases fitting TRBD2. The CDR3 loop spans 14 amino acids. J was trimmed by 5 bases and V by 0 bases; bases with no gene match: 1. CDR1 and CDR2 (germline): SGHRS, YFSETQ. The CDR3 region is CASSLDSGRDTQYF. The CDR3 coding sequence is TGCGCCAGCAGCTTGGATAGCGGGAGAGATACGCAGTATTTT.

The table lists this clonotype with a few counts. The CDR3 DNA reads TGTGCCAGCAGCTTAGGTAGCGGGAGGGGGTGGAGAAATGAGCAGTTCTTC. Translating it yields CASSLGSGRGWRNEQFF. The genes are TRBV7-2 and TRBJ2-1, with 11 positions matching TRBD2. CDR1 SGHTA and CDR2 FQGNSA come from the germline V gene. Trimming took 1 base from V and 7 from J; bases not matched to a gene: 9. The CDR3 is 17 amino acids.

The rearrangement links TRBV29-1 to TRBJ2-5, with a weak D call TRBD1 (5 bases). The J call may not be correct, given that the DNA end is closer to TRBJ2-7. Germline CDR1 is SQVTM and CDR2 is ANQGSEA. The CDR3 has 16 residues. The DNA for the CDR3 is TGCAGCGTTGAAGATTCAGGACAAGGTTTCTACGACGAGCAGTACTTC. Protein sequence: CSVEDSGQGFYDEQYF.

V gene TRBV28 combines with J gene TRBJ2-7; 10 nucleotides match TRBD1. V lost 1 base and J lost 9; bases outside the gene matches: 12. This CDR3 region has 16 residues. Germline CDR1 and CDR2: MDHEN and SYDVKM. CDR3 coding DNA: TGTGCCAGCAGTTTATCGACAGGGGGCAGCCCTAGGGTGCAGTACTTC. Protein: CASSLSTGGSPRVQYF.

V and J are TRBV28 and TRBJ2-7; 10 bases agree with TRBD2. This CDR3 has 16 amino acids. J was trimmed by 0 bases and V by 5 bases; bases with no gene match: 7. From germline, CDR1 is MDHEN and CDR2 SYDVKM. The CDR3 bases are TGTGCCAGCAGTGGAGCGGGAGGGCCACGCTCCTACGAGCAGTACTTC. Protein sequence: CASSGAGGPRSYEQYF.

This clonotype showed up just a few times. The gene calls are TRBV5-1 and TRBJ2-1; 10 bases fit TRBD2. Trimming cost V 4 bases and J 4 bases; bases outside gene matches: 14. Germline lookup yields CDR1 SGHRS and CDR2 YFSETQ. The CDR3 spans 18 residues. The CDR3 DNA reads TGCGCCAGCAGCCCGGTTACTAGCGGGATCGCCGGGTACAATGAGCAGTTCTTC. Amino acid sequence: CASSPVTSGIAGYNEQFF. Full variable domain (missing parts from reference TRBV5-1 and TRBJ2-1): KAGVTQTPRYLIKTRGQQVTLSCSPISGHRSVSWYQQTPGQGLQFLFEYFSETQRNKGNFPGRFSGRQFSNSRSEMNVSTLELGDSALYLCASSPVTSGIAGYNEQFFGPGTRLTVL.

This clonotype was found a few times. This sequence joins TRBV20-1 and TRBJ2-7, with D perhaps TRBD2 (5 bases). The CDR3 is 14 residues long. V lost 1 base to trimming and J lost 3 bases, with 13 bases between them. Per germline, CDR1 DFQATT and CDR2 SNEGSKA (reference sequence). The CDR3 spells CSARGGLNYYEQYF. The CDR3 bases are TGCAGTGCTAGAGGAGGACTTAACTACTACGAGCAGTACTTC.

This clonotype occurred many times. The V call is TRBV29-1, the J call TRBJ2-5; 9 bases map to TRBD1. Trimming removed 6 bases from V and 5 bases from J; junction bases left unmatched: 10. The CDR3 is 14 amino acids. Germline V gene lookup returns CDR1 SQVTM and CDR2 ANQGSEA. The DNA of the CDR3 is TGCAGCGTGACAACAGGGGGCAGGGGGGAGACCCAGTACTTC. Protein sequence: CSVTTGGRGETQYF.

The chain has TRBV7-3 and TRBJ2-3; D remains unclear. The CDR3 is made up of 15 amino acids. V gave up 5 bases and J gave up 6 bases, with 18 bases separating them. Germline CDR1 is SGHTA and CDR2 is FQGTGA. This CDR3 is CASSEGPSAWDTQYF. CDR3 nucleotide sequence: TGTGCCAGCAGCGAAGGCCCTTCCGCGTGGGATACGCAGTATTTT.

V is TRBV14 and J is TRBJ1-4; D is ambiguous. CDR3 length: 15 amino acids. The germline V and J ends were trimmed by 5 bases and 1 base, with 11 bases remaining between them. Germline loops: CDR1 SGHDN, CDR2 FVKESK. The CDR3 is CASSFVDGTNEKLFF. In DNA form, the CDR3 reads TGTGCCAGCAGCTTCGTGGACGGAACTAATGAAAAACTGTTTTTT.

The table lists this clonotype with a few counts. The genes are TRBV20-1 and TRBJ2-6; the D is unclear. The germline gives CDR1 DFQATT, CDR2 SNEGSKA (reference sequence). The CDR3 contains 12 residues. The ends were cut back, 5 bases at V and 4 bases at J, with 6 bases in the middle. The DNA for the CDR3 is TGCAGTGCTCCCAGCGGGGCCAACGTCCTGACTTTC. It is translated as CSAPSGANVLTF.

The chain is built from TRBV9 and TRBJ2-7; maybe TRBD1 (6 bases). The V gene's germline CDR1 is SGDLS and CDR2 YYNGEE. The V end was cut by 0 bases, the J end by 0 bases, with 13 bases between. This CDR3 spans 16 amino acids. The chain's CDR3 is CASSVEPRTDSYEQYF. In nucleotides, the CDR3 is TGTGCCAGCAGCGTAGAGCCACGGACAGACTCCTACGAGCAGTACTTC.

The table lists this clonotype with a few counts. The genes are TRBV5-5 and TRBJ1-5; possible D gene TRBD1, 5 bases. Trimming removed 4 bases at V and 0 bases at J, with 11 bases between. This CDR3 has 15 residues. CDR1 and CDR2 (germline): SGHKS, YYEKEE (reference sequence). CDR3 amino acids: CASSPQTDSNQPQHF. CDR3 coding DNA: TGTGCCAGCAGCCCGCAGACAGATAGCAATCAGCCCCAGCATTTT.

This clonotype has more than one count but fewer than ten. The rearrangement uses TRBV11-3 and TRBJ2-7, with D possibly being TRBD1 or TRBD2 (5 bases each). CDR3 size: 15 residues. Trimming cost V 2 bases and J 3 bases, with 14 bases left between them. Germline V gives CDR1 SGHNT, CDR2 YENEEA. CDR3 region: CASSLYGTDNYEQYF. The DNA of the CDR3 is TGTGCCAGCAGCTTATACGGGACGGACAACTACGAGCAGTACTTC. The whole variable domain, filled in from reference TRBV11-3 and TRBJ2-7, reads EAGVVQSPRYKIIEKKQPVAFWCNPISGHNTLYWYLQNLGQGPELLIRYENEEAVDDSQLPKDRFSAERLKGVDSTLKIQPAELGDSAVYLCASSLYGTDNYEQYFGPGTRLTVT.

V and J are TRBV4-2 and TRBJ2-3; D may be TRBD2 (5 bases). Trimming removed 4 bases at V and 0 bases at J, with 14 bases between. The CDR3 runs 16 residues. Germline assignment: CDR1 LGHNA and CDR2 YNFKEQ. CDR3 coding DNA: TGTGCCAGCAGCCCAAGATCTGCGGGTAGCACAGATACGCAGTATTTT. Translated: CASSPRSAGSTDTQYF.

This clonotype was seen only a few times. V gene TRBV10-3 combines with J gene TRBJ1-4, with D uncertain. The V gene lost 1 base and the J gene lost 1 base, with 1 base spanning the gap. The CDR3 sequence is 13 residues long. CDR1 and CDR2 from the germline V gene are ENHRY and SYGVKD. The CDR3 region is CAISELTNEKLFF. The CDR3 DNA sequence: TGTGCCATCAGTGAGTTAACTAATGAAAAACTGTTTTTT.

This clonotype was seen only a few times. The rearrangement links TRBV4-2 to TRBJ2-2, with D uncertain. V was clipped by 0 bases and J by 6 bases, with 5 bases between them. Germline V gene data show CDR1 as LGHNA and CDR2 as YNFKEQ. This CDR3 has 13 amino acids. CDR3 sequence (DNA): TGTGCCAGCAGCCAAGACGCATCCGGGGAGCTGTTTTTT. Amino acids: CASSQDASGELFF.